A single sample gave rise to the 6 T cell receptor beta chains below, sequenced in a study of T cell responses to AZD1222 COVID-19 vaccine. TCRdb's table, derived via immunoSEQ multiplex PCR, lists solely in-frame clones and lacks some. Of some 110,000 clones listed, 80% to 90% were seen once; the top ten hold approximately 45%. The source was peripheral blood, collected 28 days after the second AZD1222 dose. These receptors were obtained from an adult who received the AZD1222 COVID-19 vaccine.

This sequence joins TRBV7-3 and TRBJ2-3, with 7 nucleotides matching TRBD1. The trim removed 5 bases at V and 5 bases at J, leaving 7 bases unmatched. The CDR3 is 14 residues long. Germline V gene lookup returns CDR1 SGHTA and CDR2 FQGTGA. This chain's CDR3 is CASSPDRVGDTQYF. In DNA, the CDR3 is TGTGCCAGCAGCCCAGACAGGGTAGGAGATACGCAGTATTTT.

The rearrangement joins TRBV29-1 to TRBJ2-1, with 8 bases matching TRBD2. J lost 1 base, V lost 7 bases, and 3 bases had no gene match. The CDR3 totals 13 residues. CDR1 is SQVTM and CDR2 is ANQGSEA in the germline V gene. In DNA, the CDR3 is TGCAGCGCCGGGGGGGAGTCCTACAATGAGCAGTTCTTC. Protein product: CSAGGESYNEQFF.

This clone has a handful of counts. This chain links TRBV19 with TRBJ2-7; 7 bases are shared with TRBD1. The junction had 5 bases not matched to a gene; V was cut back by 9 bases and J by 3 bases. This CDR3 spans 12 amino acids. Germline CDR1 and CDR2: LNHDA and SQIVND (reference sequence). The CDR3 here is CASGDSRYEQYF. The CDR3 coding sequence is TGTGCCAGCGGGGACAGCCGCTACGAGCAGTACTTC.

This rearrangement joins TRBV27 to TRBJ2-3, with D perhaps TRBD1 (6 bases). This CDR3 comprises 13 residues. Per germline, CDR1 MNHEY and CDR2 SMNVEV (reference sequence). The V gene lost 5 bases and the J gene lost 6 bases, with 12 bases spanning the gap. The CDR3 sequence: CASSRPGADTQYF. The CDR3, as DNA: TGTGCCAGCAGTAGACCAGGGGCCGATACGCAGTATTTT.

This clone appeared a single time. This chain joins TRBV3-1 (or the pseudogene TRBV3-2) and TRBJ2-7, with TRBD2 matching over 11 bases. V dropped 2 bases and J dropped 6; count of bases not matched to a gene: 0. The CDR3 sequence is 13 residues long. CDR1 is LGHDT and CDR2 is YNNKEL in the germline V gene (reference sequence). The CDR3 spells CASSQTSGGEQYF. As DNA, the CDR3 is TGTGCCAGCAGCCAAACTAGCGGGGGCGAGCAGTACTTC.

The chain joins TRBV28 to TRBJ2-3; the match to TRBD2 covers 7 bases. The CDR3 is made up of 16 amino acids. The V gene's germline CDR1 is MDHEN and CDR2 SYDVKM. The junction had 11 bases not matched to a gene; V was cut back by 5 bases and J by 3 bases. In DNA, the CDR3 is TGTGCCAGCAGTAAAGCGGCGGGAGCGGCAACAGATACGCAGTATTTT. Translating gives CASSKAAGAATDTQYF.